This is a list of T cell receptor beta chains from one sample in a study of blood T cell repertoires in COVID-19. Sequencing used immunoSEQ multiplex PCR; TCRdb keeps in-frame clones, though not all of them. Among roughly 100,000 clones listed, around 90% were seen once. Input material: peripheral blood. All receptors come from a woman aged 50 to 60 with COVID-19, enrolled during active disease. The CDR3 runs from the conserved cysteine through the conserved F or W.

j_call,v_call,cdr3_aa
TRBJ2-3,TRBV5-4,CASSRPTGGGEDTQYF
TRBJ1-2,TRBV19,CATQEGYGYTF
TRBJ2-6,TRBV28,CASIGGMGAHSGANVLTF
TRBJ1-2,TRBV12-5,CASGSPRDRATYGYTF
TRBJ1-2,TRBV5-5,CASSRDRNFYGYTF
TRBJ2-7,TRBV11-3,CASSFGLAGDYEQYF
TRBJ1-2,TRBV7-2,CASSSIGQSYGYTF
TRBJ1-2,TRBV5-8,CASSPREVLHYGYTF
TRBJ1-3,TRBV11-2,CASSSPRDREASGNTIYF
TRBJ2-1,TRBV19,CASKQGVTEQFF
TRBJ1-2,TRBV9,CASSVGTAYYGYTF
TRBJ2-2,TRBV9,CASSGPGTGSGGELFF
TRBJ1-2,TRBV6-1,CASSGDRGPNYYGYTF
TRBJ1-5,TRBV19,CASSPTGGHQPQHF
TRBJ2-1,TRBV20-1,CSVAHNEQFF
TRBJ2-1,TRBV18,CASSPDLAGGREQFF
TRBJ1-1,TRBV7-2,CASSWRGQGSTEAFF
TRBJ2-7,TRBV2,CASSPKRLEGNEQYF
TRBJ1-2,TRBV24-1,CATSDLGGTGYTF
TRBJ2-3,TRBV19,CASSRRTGQGSDTQYF
TRBJ1-1,TRBV18,CASSVTVAGGTSMNTEAFF
TRBJ2-1,TRBV24-1,CATSDLNGGRDEQFF
TRBJ1-1,TRBV6-6,CASRKDLGQMNTEAFF
TRBJ2-1,TRBV5-1,CASSSPEGRNEQFF
TRBJ2-1,TRBV10-2,CASRNFYNEQFF
TRBJ1-4,TRBV19,CASSIGGGTNEKLFF
TRBJ2-7,TRBV7-2,CASSFARRGSYEQYF
TRBJ1-6,TRBV6-6,CASSFDRAISPLHF
TRBJ1-1,TRBV7-3,CASSLGQGLGEAFF
TRBJ1-2,TRBV30,CAWSGTGGGYTF
TRBJ1-2,TRBV10-3,CAISESGQGLSYTF
TRBJ1-6,TRBV6-5,CASSQTRNSPLHF
TRBJ1-1,TRBV29-1,CSVERGRVNTEAFF
TRBJ1-2,TRBV27,CASSPLGGNYGYTF
TRBJ1-5,TRBV19,CASGTNQPQHF
TRBJ2-1,TRBV6-5,CASRGQGNSNEQFF
TRBJ1-2,TRBV18,CASSPLSTTQLNYGYTF
TRBJ1-4,TRBV25-1,CASSEVTGWANEKLFF
TRBJ2-1,TRBV6-6,CASSHFKEGNEQFF
TRBJ2-7,TRBV19,CASRPGTGALSEQYF
TRBJ1-2,TRBV6-1,CASSEAGRNYGYTF
TRBJ1-2,TRBV2,CASSIRTGEGGYTF
TRBJ2-5,TRBV7-8,CASSQPTLAGRETQYF
TRBJ1-2,TRBV11-2,CASSATGYGYTF
TRBJ1-1,TRBV5-6,CASSWVQGATEAFF
TRBJ2-3,TRBV24-1,CATSERNPDTQYF